This T cell receptor beta chain emerged from a study of cytomegalovirus exposure and HLA in healthy donors. Study overall: A data release that came early held approximately 85 million unique TCRs from HLA-typed donors.

Findings and caveats of the study: In a later analysis, at a false discovery rate of 0.05, approximately 18,000 TCR beta sequences were associated with HLA alleles. Later analysis suggested most CMV-associated TCR beta chains were HLA-restricted. Earlier analysis found most TCR beta V segments productive about 87% or about 30% of the time.

About this clone: No antigen is known for it.

PCR was performed using 60 Vbeta and 13 Jbeta primers. Method: immunoSEQ multiplex PCR; TCRdb's copy keeps in-frame clones and lacks some. In the table there are some 140,000 clones, around 80% of which are singletons. The source material was PBMCs. The TCR comes from a woman between 18 and 29 years old in good health and CMV-seronegative.

The CDR3 protein is CASSFTGPNTEAFF. The CDR3 DNA reads TGTGCCAGCAGTTTCACAGGGCCAAACACTGAAGCTTTCTTT. The chain uses TRBV4-2 and TRBJ1-1, with D possibly being TRBD1 (6 bases). The germline V gene encodes CDR1 LGHNA and CDR2 YNFKEQ. Trimming removed 6 bases at V and 2 bases at J, with 13 bases between. The CDR3 contains 14 residues.